This T cell receptor beta chain was recovered during a study of OX40 agonist ivuxolimab in advanced cancers. About the research overall: Given to patients was ivuxolimab, an agonistic anti-OX40 (CD134) antibody. At doses from 0.01 to 10 mg/kg, patients were given intravenous ivuxolimab every 2 weeks.

Study results and limitations: Some nonresponders additionally presented with little normalized T-cell clonal expansion.

Concerning this clone: Antigen unknown.

The timepoints at which blood was sampled were baseline, cycle 4 day 1, and cycle 7 day 1. The CDR3 is made up of 14 amino acids. Trimming pared 3 bases from V and 3 bases from J, leaving 13 bases between. The germline V gene encodes CDR1 SGDLS and CDR2 YYNGEE. Method: immunoSEQ multiplex PCR; TCRdb's copy keeps in-frame clones and lacks some. The table records tens of thousands of clones, 85% of them present only once. The V gene is TRBV9, the J gene TRBJ2-7; either TRBD1 or TRBD2 may supply D (5 bases each). The TCR originated in an adult with an advanced solid tumor such as melanoma, head and neck, liver or kidney cancer. Specimen: CD4+ or CD8+ T cells sorted from blood, collected in a trial of the OX40 agonist ivuxolimab. The CDR3 loop is CASSDRDDNYEQYF. The CDR3 DNA is TGTGCCAGCAGCGACCGGGACGACAACTACGAGCAGTACTTC.